A selection of T cell receptor beta chains follows, all from one sample in a study of blood T cell repertoires in COVID-19. Generated by immunoSEQ multiplex PCR, the TCRdb table keeps only in-frame clones and is missing some. The sample includes fewer than 200,000 clones, about 86% of them seen just once. The sequenced material came from peripheral blood. Receptors were obtained from a woman in her seventies with COVID-19, enrolled during active disease. CDR3s include the opening cysteine and the closing phenylalanine or tryptophan. A D gene is named only where the DNA matches it firmly. A row's size may be missing; if present it is once, few, many or a size class.

j_gene: TRBJ2-1; abundance: NA; v_gene: TRBV20-1; d_gene: NA; CDR3aa: CSASSLADYNEQFF; CDR3nt: TGCAGTGCTAGTAGTCTAGCTGACTACAATGAGCAGTTCTTC
j_gene: TRBJ2-7; abundance: NA; v_gene: TRBV7-9; d_gene: TRBD1; CDR3aa: CASSSDRVYYEQYF; CDR3nt: TGTGCCAGCAGCTCGGACAGGGTTTACTACGAGCAGTACTTC
j_gene: TRBJ2-1; abundance: once; v_gene: TRBV11-2; d_gene: NA; CDR3aa: CASSSVYNEQFF; CDR3nt: TGTGCCAGCAGCTCAGTATACAATGAGCAGTTCTTC
j_gene: TRBJ1-1; abundance: NA; v_gene: TRBV6-5; d_gene: NA; CDR3aa: CASTRGSNTEAFF; CDR3nt: TGTGCCAGCACTAGGGGTTCGAACACTGAAGCTTTCTTT
j_gene: TRBJ2-2; abundance: NA; v_gene: TRBV9; d_gene: NA; CDR3aa: CASSVLAAENTGELFF; CDR3nt: TGTGCCAGCAGCGTACTTGCGGCAGAAAACACCGGGGAGCTGTTTTTT
j_gene: TRBJ1-2; abundance: NA; v_gene: TRBV30; d_gene: NA; CDR3aa: CAWSVTVKVYGYTF; CDR3nt: TGTGCCTGGAGTGTGACAGTCAAAGTCTATGGCTACACCTTC
j_gene: TRBJ2-1; abundance: NA; v_gene: TRBV6-5; d_gene: TRBD2; CDR3aa: CASRGLAVYNEQFF; CDR3nt: TGTGCCAGCAGAGGGCTAGCGGTTTACAATGAGCAGTTCTTC
j_gene: TRBJ1-1; abundance: NA; v_gene: TRBV3-1/TRBV3-2; d_gene: NA; CDR3aa: CASSPSWAPEAFF; CDR3nt: TGTGCCAGCAGCCCCTCTTGGGCCCCTGAAGCTTTCTTT
j_gene: TRBJ2-5; abundance: NA; v_gene: TRBV27; d_gene: TRBD1; CDR3aa: CASSPSGQGETQYF; CDR3nt: TGTGCCAGCAGTCCCTCGGGACAGGGTGAGACCCAGTACTTC
j_gene: TRBJ1-4; abundance: NA; v_gene: TRBV2; d_gene: NA; CDR3aa: CASSERFGQRNEKLFF; CDR3nt: TGTGCCAGCAGTGAAAGGTTTGGACAGAGAAATGAAAAACTGTTTTTT
j_gene: TRBJ2-4; abundance: NA; v_gene: TRBV29-1; d_gene: NA; CDR3aa: CSVEGGENIQYF; CDR3nt: TGCAGCGTTGAAGGGGGAGAAAACATTCAGTACTTC
j_gene: TRBJ1-1; abundance: NA; v_gene: TRBV6-5; d_gene: NA; CDR3aa: CASPERWGQLTEAFF; CDR3nt: TGTGCCAGTCCCGAAAGGTGGGGGCAGCTCACTGAAGCTTTCTTT
j_gene: TRBJ2-3; abundance: once; v_gene: TRBV4-2; d_gene: NA; CDR3aa: CASSHLPLASDTDTQYF; CDR3nt: TGTGCCAGCAGCCATCTGCCCCTAGCGAGTGACACAGATACGCAGTATTTT
j_gene: TRBJ2-1; abundance: NA; v_gene: TRBV4-1; d_gene: NA; CDR3aa: CASSQDPARSSYNEQFF; CDR3nt: TGCGCCAGCAGCCAAGATCCCGCGAGGAGCTCCTACAATGAGCAGTTCTTC
j_gene: TRBJ2-1; abundance: once; v_gene: TRBV3-1/TRBV3-2; d_gene: TRBD2; CDR3aa: CASSQGASGTNEQFF; CDR3nt: TGTGCCAGCAGCCAAGGGGCTAGCGGGACCAATGAGCAGTTCTTC
j_gene: TRBJ2-5; abundance: once; v_gene: TRBV7-3; d_gene: TRBD2; CDR3aa: CASSLTAGAETQYF; CDR3nt: TGTGCCAGCAGCTTAACAGCGGGAGCAGAGACCCAGTACTTC
j_gene: TRBJ2-1; abundance: NA; v_gene: TRBV19; d_gene: TRBD2; CDR3aa: CASTGTSGQQFF; CDR3nt: TGTGCCAGCACCGGGACTAGCGGCCAGCAGTTCTTC
j_gene: TRBJ2-7; abundance: NA; v_gene: TRBV14; d_gene: TRBD2; CDR3aa: CASSQGGGLAVTYEQYF; CDR3nt: TGTGCCAGCAGCCAAGGGGGGGGACTAGCGGTTACCTACGAGCAGTACTTC
j_gene: TRBJ1-1; abundance: NA; v_gene: TRBV3-1/TRBV3-2; d_gene: TRBD1; CDR3aa: CASTQEGAAFF; CDR3nt: TGTGCCAGCACCCAAGAGGGGGCGGCTTTCTTT
j_gene: TRBJ1-1; abundance: once; v_gene: TRBV5-1; d_gene: NA; CDR3aa: CASSPTGLFPEAFF; CDR3nt: TGCGCCAGCAGTCCCACAGGGTTGTTCCCTGAAGCTTTCTTT
j_gene: TRBJ2-1; abundance: NA; v_gene: TRBV13; d_gene: NA; CDR3aa: CASSLDSSYNEQFF; CDR3nt: TGTGCCAGCAGCTTGGACTCGTCCTACAATGAGCAGTTCTTC
j_gene: TRBJ1-2; abundance: NA; v_gene: TRBV10-3; d_gene: TRBD1; CDR3aa: CAIRRDRDGYTF; CDR3nt: TGTGCCATCAGGCGGGACAGGGATGGCTACACCTTC
j_gene: TRBJ2-7; abundance: NA; v_gene: TRBV5-1; d_gene: NA; CDR3aa: CASSLPLGGSGEQYF; CDR3nt: TGCGCCAGCAGCTTACCCCTAGGAGGGAGCGGCGAGCAGTACTTC
j_gene: TRBJ2-1; abundance: NA; v_gene: TRBV10-3; d_gene: TRBD2; CDR3aa: CATGGGRGSGNEQFF; CDR3nt: TGTGCCACGGGCGGAGGTCGCGGGAGTGGCAATGAGCAGTTCTTC
j_gene: TRBJ1-5; abundance: NA; v_gene: TRBV28; d_gene: TRBD1; CDR3aa: CASSLPTGDQPQHF; CDR3nt: TGTGCCAGCAGTTTACCCACAGGGGATCAGCCCCAGCATTTT
j_gene: TRBJ2-5; abundance: NA; v_gene: TRBV6-6; d_gene: NA; CDR3aa: CASTATRSETQYF; CDR3nt: TGTGCCAGCACCGCGACGAGGTCGGAGACCCAGTACTTC
j_gene: TRBJ2-3; abundance: once; v_gene: TRBV7-8; d_gene: TRBD2; CDR3aa: CASSILGTSGTDTQYF; CDR3nt: TGTGCCAGCAGCATCCTTGGGACTAGCGGCACAGATACGCAGTATTTT
j_gene: TRBJ2-3; abundance: NA; v_gene: TRBV28; d_gene: TRBD2; CDR3aa: CASSHRPGSGGRTQYF; CDR3nt: TGTGCCAGCAGCCATCGACCGGGGTCGGGGGGAAGGACGCAGTATTTT
j_gene: TRBJ1-1; abundance: NA; v_gene: TRBV30; d_gene: NA; CDR3aa: CAWSVRRDTEAFF; CDR3nt: TGTGCCTGGAGTGTCCGACGGGACACTGAAGCTTTCTTT
j_gene: TRBJ1-1; abundance: few; v_gene: TRBV11-2; d_gene: NA; CDR3aa: CASTPSGGTEAFF; CDR3nt: TGTGCCAGCACCCCGTCGGGGGGCACTGAAGCTTTCTTT
j_gene: TRBJ2-7; abundance: NA; v_gene: TRBV11-3; d_gene: NA; CDR3aa: CASSFFDRPYEQYF; CDR3nt: TGTGCCAGCAGCTTTTTCGACAGGCCCTACGAGCAGTACTTC
j_gene: TRBJ2-7; abundance: once; v_gene: TRBV2; d_gene: TRBD1; CDR3aa: CASRVLGQGAREQYF; CDR3nt: TGTGCCAGCAGAGTATTGGGACAGGGGGCGCGGGAGCAGTACTTC
j_gene: TRBJ2-3; abundance: NA; v_gene: TRBV9; d_gene: NA; CDR3aa: CASSPDEGFMDTQYF; CDR3nt: TGTGCCAGCAGCCCAGACGAGGGATTCATGGATACGCAGTATTTT
j_gene: TRBJ2-3; abundance: NA; v_gene: TRBV10-3; d_gene: NA; CDR3aa: CAISNDRRADTQYF; CDR3nt: TGTGCCATCAGTAACGACAGACGGGCAGATACGCAGTATTTT
j_gene: TRBJ2-7; abundance: NA; v_gene: TRBV7-9; d_gene: TRBD1; CDR3aa: CASSLSGQGEYEQYF; CDR3nt: TGTGCCAGCAGCTTGTCGGGACAGGGGGAATACGAGCAGTACTTC
j_gene: TRBJ2-3; abundance: NA; v_gene: TRBV7-9; d_gene: NA; CDR3aa: CASSPEADTQYF; CDR3nt: TGTGCCAGCAGCCCGGAGGCGGATACGCAGTATTTT
j_gene: TRBJ2-7; abundance: NA; v_gene: TRBV27; d_gene: TRBD1; CDR3aa: CASSKTGYGHEQYF; CDR3nt: TGTGCCAGCAGTAAGACAGGGTACGGACACGAGCAGTACTTC
j_gene: TRBJ1-5; abundance: NA; v_gene: TRBV19; d_gene: TRBD1; CDR3aa: CASSEGQISNQPQHF; CDR3nt: TGTGCCAGTAGTGAGGGACAGATAAGCAATCAGCCCCAGCATTTT
j_gene: TRBJ1-1; abundance: NA; v_gene: TRBV19; d_gene: NA; CDR3aa: CASSKTALNTEAFF; CDR3nt: TGTGCCAGTAGTAAGACAGCCTTGAACACTGAAGCTTTCTTT
j_gene: TRBJ2-2; abundance: few; v_gene: TRBV7-9; d_gene: NA; CDR3aa: CASSPRGEAGELFF; CDR3nt: TGTGCCAGCAGCCCCAGGGGGGAAGCCGGGGAGCTGTTTTTT
j_gene: TRBJ2-7; abundance: NA; v_gene: TRBV6-5; d_gene: NA; CDR3aa: CATSQGTWQYF; CDR3nt: TGTGCCACGTCACAGGGAACATGGCAGTACTTC
j_gene: TRBJ2-7; abundance: NA; v_gene: TRBV19; d_gene: TRBD1; CDR3aa: CASSVTGTGPYEQYF; CDR3nt: TGTGCCAGTAGTGTTACCGGGACAGGGCCCTACGAGCAGTACTTC
j_gene: TRBJ1-2; abundance: NA; v_gene: TRBV7-9; d_gene: TRBD1; CDR3aa: CASKSRGENYGYTF; CDR3nt: TGTGCCTCGAAGTCCAGGGGGGAAAACTATGGCTACACCTTC
j_gene: TRBJ1-1; abundance: NA; v_gene: TRBV6-5; d_gene: NA; CDR3aa: CASSYDSGRLNTEAFF; CDR3nt: TGTGCCAGCAGTTATGATTCCGGGAGGTTGAACACTGAAGCTTTCTTT
j_gene: TRBJ2-7; abundance: NA; v_gene: TRBV29-1; d_gene: NA; CDR3aa: CSVEDRAYEQYF; CDR3nt: TGCAGCGTTGAAGACCGGGCCTACGAGCAGTACTTC
j_gene: TRBJ2-7; abundance: NA; v_gene: TRBV6-1; d_gene: NA; CDR3aa: CASSSVMKGQGMYF; CDR3nt: TGTGCCAGCAGTTCCGTCATGAAGGGTCAGGGAATGTACTTC
j_gene: TRBJ2-2; abundance: NA; v_gene: TRBV5-1; d_gene: NA; CDR3aa: CASSLELNTGELFF; CDR3nt: TGCGCCAGCAGCTTGGAACTTAACACCGGGGAGCTGTTTTTT
j_gene: TRBJ2-5; abundance: NA; v_gene: TRBV5-8; d_gene: NA; CDR3aa: CASSLEGSGIWGETQYF; CDR3nt: TGTGCCAGCAGCTTGGAGGGGTCAGGGATCTGGGGAGAGACCCAGTACTTC
j_gene: TRBJ2-5; abundance: NA; v_gene: TRBV5-1; d_gene: NA; CDR3aa: CASSLGQSGVETQYF; CDR3nt: TGCGCCAGCAGCTTGGGACAGAGTGGGGTAGAGACCCAGTACTTC
j_gene: TRBJ2-4; abundance: NA; v_gene: TRBV11-2; d_gene: NA; CDR3aa: CASTSGVGPKNIQYF; CDR3nt: TGTGCCAGCACCTCCGGGGTAGGGCCAAAAAACATTCAGTACTTC
j_gene: TRBJ1-1; abundance: NA; v_gene: TRBV5-1; d_gene: TRBD1; CDR3aa: CASSTGQGRSKNTEAFF; CDR3nt: TGCGCCAGCAGCACAGGACAGGGGAGGTCTAAGAACACTGAAGCTTTCTTT
j_gene: TRBJ1-5; abundance: NA; v_gene: TRBV28; d_gene: NA; CDR3aa: CATLLSGVSQPQHF; CDR3nt: TGTGCCACCCTACTGTCGGGGGTAAGTCAGCCCCAGCATTTT
j_gene: TRBJ2-5; abundance: NA; v_gene: TRBV11-3; d_gene: TRBD1; CDR3aa: CASGKRTGGQETQYF; CDR3nt: TGTGCCAGCGGAAAAAGAACAGGGGGCCAAGAGACCCAGTACTTC
j_gene: TRBJ2-2; abundance: NA; v_gene: TRBV4-3; d_gene: NA; CDR3aa: CASSQDTAGELFF; CDR3nt: TGCGCCAGCAGCCAAGATACAGCCGGGGAGCTGTTTTTT
j_gene: TRBJ2-3; abundance: NA; v_gene: TRBV30; d_gene: TRBD2; CDR3aa: CAWSGASGSSDTQYF; CDR3nt: TGTGCCTGGTCGGGGGCTAGCGGGAGTTCAGATACGCAGTATTTT
j_gene: TRBJ2-1; abundance: NA; v_gene: TRBV18; d_gene: TRBD2; CDR3aa: CASSPLAGDRGEQFF; CDR3nt: TGTGCCAGCTCACCGCTAGCGGGAGATCGGGGCGAGCAGTTCTTC